This T cell receptor beta chain was sequenced in a study of blood T cell repertoires in COVID-19. Study context: In each case, the material was cDNA or gDNA derived from T cells, B-cell-depleted T cells, or PBMCs.

Original methodology: Reference gene primer amplification gave estimated nucleated cell counts. Using immunoSEQ multiplex PCR, the repertoire was profiled, and TCRdb retains in-frame clones only, with some absent. V and J calls and clone size are given by that table; D and trimming were obtained from the DNA. In the table there are under 200,000 clones, 84% of which are singletons. This clone was recorded only once. Germline loops: CDR1 SGHRS, CDR2 YFSETQ. After removal of 0 bases from V and 1 base from J, the junction contained 4 bases not matched to a gene. The length of the CDR3 is 16 residues. Input material: peripheral blood. The chain joins TRBV5-1 to TRBJ1-5, with 7 bases lining up with TRBD1. This TCR was sampled from a man aged 25 to 40 with active or convalescent COVID-19. CDR3: CASSLGDRESNQPQHF. The CDR3 region has the DNA TGCGCCAGCAGCTTGGGGGACAGAGAAAGCAATCAGCCCCAGCATTTT.